These T cell receptor beta chains were read from a single sample in a study of shared clonotypes between healthy human individuals. Here immunoSEQ multiplex PCR was the method, and the copy in TCRdb shows in-frame clones only, minus some. The sample includes about 1.5 million clones, approximately 98% of them seen just once. Material for sequencing was naive CD4+ T cells sorted from blood. These receptors came from a man aged 25-40 years in good health. Both conserved end residues are part of each CDR3. D genes are given only for firm matches. Rows give clone size only sometimes, using once, few, many, or a class for an expanded clone.

>TRBJ1-1|once|TRBV5-4|TRBD1
TGTGCCAGCAGCGGACAGGGGAGTATTGAAGCTTTCTTT
CASSGQGSIEAFF
>TRBJ1-1|.|TRBV14|.
TGTGCCAGCAGCCAACAACGGTGGAACACTGAAGCTTTCTTT
CASSQQRWNTEAFF
>TRBJ2-5|.|TRBV6-5|TRBD2
TGTGCCAGCAGTCCTCCGGGACTAGCAGAGACCCAGTACTTC
CASSPPGLAETQYF
>TRBJ2-2|.|TRBV28|.
TGTGCCACAGGGAGATCCGGGGAGCTGTTTTTT
CATGRSGELFF
>TRBJ2-6|.|TRBV28|.
TGTGCCAGCAGCCCAGCTGGGGCCAACGTCCTGACTTTC
CASSPAGANVLTF
>TRBJ2-2|.|TRBV7-2|.
TGTGCCAGCAGCTTAGTATGGGCAGCTAACACCGGGGAGCTGTTTTTT
CASSLVWAANTGELFF
>TRBJ1-5|.|TRBV29-1|.
TGCAGCGTTGAACAGCGATATCTGGGGAATCAGCCCCAGCATTTT
CSVEQRYLGNQPQHF
>TRBJ1-1|.|TRBV7-8|TRBD1
TGTGCCAGCAGCTTAGGCGGGACAGGACTTAGGGGCACTGAAGCTTTCTTT
CASSLGGTGLRGTEAFF
>TRBJ2-7|.|TRBV28|TRBD1
TGTGCCAGCAGCATGACAGGGTTTACGGCCTACGAGCAGTACTTC
CASSMTGFTAYEQYF
>TRBJ1-5|.|TRBV7-9|TRBD1
TGTGCCAGCAGCCCTGGGGACAGGGGGTCGAGGGGCAATCAGCCCCAGCATTTT
CASSPGDRGSRGNQPQHF
>TRBJ1-2|.|TRBV6-5|.
TGTGCCAGCAGTCAAGGGGCTAACTATGGCTACACCTTC
CASSQGANYGYTF
>TRBJ2-5|.|TRBV6-1|.
TGTGCCAGCATACGTACCCTTAAGGAGACCCAGTACTTC
CASIRTLKETQYF
>TRBJ2-2|.|TRBV19|TRBD2
TGTGCCAGTAGCGGGGGGACTGGGCAGTCATACACCGGGGAGCTGTTTTTT
CASSGGTGQSYTGELFF
>TRBJ1-3|.|TRBV6-1|.
TGTGCCAGTTCGGACAGCTTATTCTCTGGAAACACCATATATTTT
CASSDSLFSGNTIYF
>TRBJ2-2|.|TRBV2|TRBD1
TGTGCCAGCAGTCCGGACAGGGTGCTGCGGAACACCGGGGAGCTGTTTTTT
CASSPDRVLRNTGELFF
>TRBJ1-1|.|TRBV20-1|.
TGCAGTGCCAGCATGAACACTGAAGCTTTCTTT
CSASMNTEAFF
>TRBJ2-3|.|TRBV5-1|TRBD2
TGCGCCAGCAGCTCCTCCGGGACTAGCGGGGTAGATACGCAGTATTTT
CASSSSGTSGVDTQYF
>TRBJ2-6|.|TRBV6-7|.
TGTGCCAGCAGTACCCGGAGGGGGAGGCCTGGAAGCTCTGGGGCCAACGTCCTGACTTTC
CASSTRRGRPGSSGANVLTF
>TRBJ1-4|.|TRBV18|TRBD1
TGTGCCAGCTCACTAACACCGTGGGACAGGGCTAATGAAAAACTGTTTTTT
CASSLTPWDRANEKLFF
>TRBJ2-3|.|TRBV10-3|.
TGTGCCGTCGGGCCCTATAGCACAGATACGCAGTATTTT
CAVGPYSTDTQYF
>TRBJ1-6|.|TRBV5-5|.
TGTGCCAGCAGCTTGTCCGGGACCTATAATTCACCCCTCCACTTT
CASSLSGTYNSPLHF
>TRBJ2-2|.|TRBV7-7|TRBD1
TGTGCCAGCAGTCCCGGGACAGTGAACACCGGGGAGCTGTTTTTT
CASSPGTVNTGELFF
>TRBJ2-1|.|TRBV7-9|TRBD2
TGTGCCAGCAGCCCTCCTAGGGAGACCCTAGCGGGAGGCACCAATGAGCAGTTCTTC
CASSPPRETLAGGTNEQFF
>TRBJ1-1|.|TRBV7-9|.
TGTGCCAGCAGCTTAGGAGTCGGGGAATGGACTGAAGCTTTCTTT
CASSLGVGEWTEAFF
>TRBJ1-1|.|TRBV5-1|.
TGCGCCAGCAGCTTGGTACAGCTGAACACTGAAGCTTTCTTT
CASSLVQLNTEAFF
>TRBJ2-1|.|TRBV12-5|.
TGTGCTAGTGGGGCGGGACCATCCTACAATGAGCAGTTCTTC
CASGAGPSYNEQFF
>TRBJ2-7|.|TRBV27|.
TGTGCCAGCGGTTCCTCAGAGGGCCGTCGGGACGAGCAGTACTTC
CASGSSEGRRDEQYF
>TRBJ2-1|.|TRBV10-3|TRBD2
TGTGCCATCAGTGAGTTACCCCTACTAGCGCAAAACTCCTACAATGAGCAGTTCTTC
CAISELPLLAQNSYNEQFF
>TRBJ2-7|.|TRBV6-1|.
TGTGCCAGCAGAGGATCCAGCTCCTACGAGCAGTACTTC
CASRGSSSYEQYF
>TRBJ1-5|few|TRBV27|TRBD1
TGTGCCAGCAGTTCGGGACAGTACAATCAGCCCCAGCATTTT
CASSSGQYNQPQHF
>TRBJ2-5|.|TRBV5-1|.
TGCGCCAGCAGCTTGGACAGGTCTAGGGAGACCCAGTACTTC
CASSLDRSRETQYF
>TRBJ2-2|once|TRBV5-1|.
TGCGCCAGCAGGGGAACAGGTGGGACCGGGGAGCTGTTTTTT
CASRGTGGTGELFF
>TRBJ1-2|.|TRBV25-1|TRBD1
TGTGCCAGCAGTCTCCACAACACGCCGGCGGGACAGGGAAATGGCTACACCTTC
CASSLHNTPAGQGNGYTF
>TRBJ2-5|.|TRBV18|.
TGTGCCAGCTCACTCTCTCAAGGGACCCGGGGAGAGACCCAGTACTTC
CASSLSQGTRGETQYF
>TRBJ1-4|.|TRBV4-1|.
TGCGCCAGCAGCCAAGATATTTCGGGGAGGAATGAAAAACTGTTTTTT
CASSQDISGRNEKLFF
>TRBJ1-1|.|TRBV10-3|.
TGTGCCATCAGTGGACAGGTGAACACTGAAGCTTTCTTT
CAISGQVNTEAFF
>TRBJ2-5|.|TRBV19|TRBD2
TGTGCCAGTAGTAACTCTTTGCGGGAGGGCGATGAGACCCAGTACTTC
CASSNSLREGDETQYF
>TRBJ2-3|.|TRBV7-2|.
TGTGCCAGCAGCTTAGAACTAGCTACGCAGTATTTT
CASSLELATQYF
>TRBJ2-7|.|TRBV29-1|.
TGCAGCGTTGCTTCAACTTCCTACGAGCAGTACTTC
CSVASTSYEQYF
>TRBJ1-2|.|TRBV5-4|.
TGTGCCAGCAGCCCGCTGGGACCCGAAAGGGGCTACACCTTC
CASSPLGPERGYTF
>TRBJ2-7|.|TRBV4-3|.
TGCGCCAGCAGCCGAGGGGCCTCCTACGAGCAGTACTTC
CASSRGASYEQYF
>TRBJ1-2|.|TRBV7-9|.
TGTGCCAGCAGCCCAACAGGGCTAAATCTCTATGGCTACACCTTC
CASSPTGLNLYGYTF
>TRBJ1-5|.|TRBV28|.
TGTGCCAGCAGCCCAATCACAGGTCTGAATCAGCCCCAGCATTTT
CASSPITGLNQPQHF
>TRBJ1-1|.|TRBV30|.
TGTGCCTGGAGGGTTACGACAGCCACTGAAGCTTTCTTT
CAWRVTTATEAFF
>TRBJ2-3|.|TRBV19|.
TGTGCCACCTTTCGGGCAGATACGCAGTATTTT
CATFRADTQYF
>TRBJ1-1|.|TRBV18|TRBD1
TGTGCCAGCTCACCGGACAGGGGCGCTGAAGCTTTCTTT
CASSPDRGAEAFF
>TRBJ2-1|.|TRBV27|TRBD2
TGTGCCAGCAGCCGACTAGCGGGAGGGCTCGACAATGAGCAGTTCTTC
CASSRLAGGLDNEQFF
>TRBJ1-1|.|TRBV28|.
TGTGCCAGCAGTTCCCCAAGGCAGGCTAACACTGAAGCTTTCTTT
CASSSPRQANTEAFF
>TRBJ2-1|.|TRBV7-9|TRBD1
TGTGCCAGCAGCCCCAGGGGGAACTCCTACAATGAGCAGTTCTTC
CASSPRGNSYNEQFF
>TRBJ2-3|.|TRBV21-1|.
TGTGCCAGCAGCTTAACGGATCGCACAGATACGCAGTATTTT
CASSLTDRTDTQYF
>TRBJ1-2|once|TRBV28|TRBD1
TGTGCCAGCAGTTTAGTAGGACAGGGACATGGCTACACCTTC
CASSLVGQGHGYTF
>TRBJ1-5|few|TRBV7-2|.
TGTGCCAGCAGCCCACAAGGAGGCGGGCAGCCCCAGCATTTT
CASSPQGGGQPQHF
>TRBJ2-1|.|TRBV10-3|TRBD2
TGTGCCATCAGTAGGGACTATCGGAATGAGCAGTTCTTC
CAISRDYRNEQFF
>TRBJ2-2|.|TRBV11-3|.
TGTGCCAGCAGCCCCAGGGTATCCGGGGAGCTGTTTTTT
CASSPRVSGELFF
>TRBJ2-3|.|TRBV7-6|.
TGTGCCAGCAGCCAAACCATCACAGATACGCAGTATTTT
CASSQTITDTQYF
>TRBJ1-2|.|TRBV7-2|.
TGTGCCAGCAGCAGAGACGGGGGTGGCTACACCTTC
CASSRDGGGYTF
>TRBJ2-5|.|TRBV5-1|TRBD1
TGCGCCAGCAGCAGGGGACAGGTACTGGAGGAGACCCAGTACTTC
CASSRGQVLEETQYF
>TRBJ2-7|few|TRBV18|TRBD2
TGTGCCAGCTCACTTAAACCTAGCGGCTCCTACGAGCAGTACTTC
CASSLKPSGSYEQYF
>TRBJ1-2|.|TRBV7-2|.
TGTGCCAGCAGCTTAGCGCCCGGAAGCTATGGCTACACCTTC
CASSLAPGSYGYTF
>TRBJ2-7|once|TRBV15|.
TGTGCCACCAGCAGAGGAGTTGACGAGCAGTACTTC
CATSRGVDEQYF